This TCR beta chain was observed in a study of shared clonotypes between healthy human individuals. Study-level results: The authors expected sequencing depth to affect clonotype sharing among donors.

Points on this clone: The target antigen is unknown.

Sorted subsets were amplified in replicate PCRs using approximately 200 ng DNA, around 30,000 T cell genomes. In the authors' workflow: ImmunoSEQ sequences covered only the junction and lacked quality scores; filtering therefore differed. Only in-frame clones appear in the TCRdb table, and some are missing; sequencing was by immunoSEQ multiplex PCR. The DNA was the basis for D and trimming; V, J and clone size are from that table. The top ten clones hold around 0.4% of a sample with roughly 2,500,000 clones, roughly 93% of them seen once. Trimming at V came to 4 bases and at J to 4 bases, leaving 8 bases not matched to a gene. Germline lookup yields CDR1 SGHNT and CDR2 YYREEE (reference sequence). The CDR3 sequence is 15 residues long.

The chain recombines TRBV5-4 with TRBJ1-1; 9 positions agree with TRBD1. The receptor comes from a man aged 18 to 29 in good health. Some clones in this sample may be carry-over from other donors' samples. What was sequenced was naive CD4+ T cells from PBMCs. Subset defined: CD45RA+ positively selected. The CDR3 region has the DNA TGTGCCAGCAGCCCGGGACAGGGAAGGGGCACTGAAGCTTTCTTT. Amino acid sequence: CASSPGQGRGTEAFF.